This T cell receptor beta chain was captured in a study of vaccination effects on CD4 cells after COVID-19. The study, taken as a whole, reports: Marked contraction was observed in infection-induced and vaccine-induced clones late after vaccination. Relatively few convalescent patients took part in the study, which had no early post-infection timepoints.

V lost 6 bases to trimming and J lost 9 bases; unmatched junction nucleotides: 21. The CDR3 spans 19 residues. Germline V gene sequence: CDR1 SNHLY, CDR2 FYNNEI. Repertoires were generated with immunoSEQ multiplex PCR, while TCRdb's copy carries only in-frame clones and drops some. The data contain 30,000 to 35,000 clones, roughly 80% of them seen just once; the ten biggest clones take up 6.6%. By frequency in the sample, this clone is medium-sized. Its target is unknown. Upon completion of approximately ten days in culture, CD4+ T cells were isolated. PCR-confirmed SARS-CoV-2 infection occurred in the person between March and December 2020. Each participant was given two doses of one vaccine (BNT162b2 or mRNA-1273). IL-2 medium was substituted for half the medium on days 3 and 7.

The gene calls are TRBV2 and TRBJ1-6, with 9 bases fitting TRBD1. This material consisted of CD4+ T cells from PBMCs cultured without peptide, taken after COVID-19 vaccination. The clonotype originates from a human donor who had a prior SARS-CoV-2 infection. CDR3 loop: CASRRSLRDREQGRSPLHF. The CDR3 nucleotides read TGTGCCAGCAGGCGATCACTCCGGGACAGGGAACAGGGGCGTTCACCCCTCCACTTT.